The 9 T cell receptor beta chains presented below share a single source sample, sequenced in a study of CD8+ T cells in alopecia areata. Lesional scalp punch biopsies and peripheral blood came from alopecia areata patients. Following RNA extraction, reverse transcription yielded cDNA that acted as the sequencing template. Profiled with immunoSEQ multiplex PCR; TCRdb holds only in-frame clones, not every one. The sample includes some 12,000 clones, around 62% of them seen just once. Sequenced input: skin. The receptors originated from a human donor with alopecia areata.

This clone was counted a single time. This chain uses TRBV6-5 with TRBJ2-4; D ambiguous. There are 15 residues in the CDR3. CDR1 MNHEY and CDR2 SVGAGI come from the germline V gene. V lost 4 bases to trimming and J lost 2 bases, with 12 bases between them. CDR3 bases: TGTGCCAGCAGTTCCTTTAGCTCGACCAAAAACATTCAGTACTTC. This gives the protein CASSSFSSTKNIQYF.

V gene TRBV28 combines with J gene TRBJ2-2, with D hard to call. This CDR3 is 14 amino acids long. V shed 2 bases and J shed 2 bases, with 6 bases lying between them. The V gene's germline CDR1 is MDHEN and CDR2 SYDVKM. The CDR3 sequence is CASSLALNTGELFF. The CDR3 DNA follows: TGTGCCAGCAGTTTAGCCCTCAACACCGGGGAGCTGTTTTTT.

The chain uses TRBV7-2 and TRBJ2-1; D may be TRBD2 (6 bases). The CDR3 consists of 14 residues. Germline values: CDR1 SGHTA, CDR2 FQGNSA. Trimming shortened V by 3 bases and J by 4 bases, and 10 bases separated the two germline ends. The CDR3 coding sequence is TGTGCCAGCAGCTTGGCGGGACGGTACAATGAGCAGTTCTTC. This codes for CASSLAGRYNEQFF.

This chain connects TRBV28 to TRBJ2-7; D remains unclear. Germline CDR1 is MDHEN and CDR2 is SYDVKM. The CDR3 runs to 12 residues. Trimming took off 2 bases at V and 3 bases at J, with 5 bases between the two ends. The CDR3 DNA follows: TGTGCCAGCAGTTTAAACCTCTACGAGCAGTACTTC. This encodes CASSLNLYEQYF.

This clone has only a few counts. Distinct nucleotide sequences in the sample also encode this CDR3. The chain uses TRBV18 and TRBJ1-1; D remains unclear. The CDR3 is 12 amino acids. The ends were cut back, 2 bases at V and 1 base at J, with 2 bases in the middle. Per the germline V gene, CDR1 is KGHSH and CDR2 is LQKENI. CDR3 bases: TGTGCCAGCTCACCAGCGAACACTGAAGCTTTCTTT. As protein: CASSPANTEAFF.

The CDR3 loop is CASSPRFVTSPRETQYF. DNA for the CDR3: TGTGCCAGCAGCCCTCGATTCGTGACTAGTCCAAGGGAGACCCAGTACTTC. The chain has TRBV7-2 and TRBJ2-5; maybe TRBD2 (6 bases). The CDR3 is made up of 17 amino acids. Germline CDR1 SGHTA, CDR2 FQGNSA. The germline V and J ends were trimmed by 5 bases and 5 bases, with 24 bases remaining between them.

By its share, this clone is medium-sized. The chain has TRBV4-1 and TRBJ2-1; D uncertain. The CDR3 spans 11 residues. Looked up from germline, CDR1 is MGHRA and CDR2 is YSYEKL. V lost 3 bases, J lost 6 bases, and 3 bases lay in between. The CDR3 is CASSQINEQFF. The DNA for the CDR3 is TGCGCCAGCAGCCAGATCAATGAGCAGTTCTTC.

The chain couples TRBV7-6 to TRBJ2-7; no reliable D call. Trimming pared 1 base from V and 2 bases from J, leaving 18 bases between. The CDR3 has 17 residues. Per the germline V gene, CDR1 is SGHVS and CDR2 is FNYEAQ. The CDR3 reads CASSLGGGHPRPYEQYF. As DNA, the CDR3 is TGTGCCAGCAGCTTAGGGGGTGGCCATCCTAGGCCCTACGAGCAGTACTTC.

This chain joins TRBV5-4 and TRBJ1-1; 10 bases are shared with TRBD1. The germline V gene encodes CDR1 SGHNT and CDR2 YYREEE (reference sequence). CDR3 length: 16 amino acids. Germline trimming cut 4 bases from V and 1 base from J; bases unmatched to any gene: 7. The CDR3 loop is CASSRPRQGANTEAFF. DNA of the CDR3: TGTGCCAGCAGCCGACCTCGACAGGGGGCGAACACTGAAGCTTTCTTT.